Sequencing of this T cell receptor (beta chain) was carried out in a study of T cells in Graves' hyperthyroidism and ophthalmopathy. With a duration under 2 months, the hyperthyroidism was newly diagnosed in patients aged 18 to 65. Amplified TCR beta CDR3 regions came from RNA transcripts. HTBI primers were employed in a first-round RT-PCR of the TCR CDR3. TCRdb itself ran the multiplex PCR reads through MiXCR, one entry per CDR3 protein. The data contain about 840,000 distinct CDR3 sequences, 38% of them singletons. Study observations and caveats: Blood also showed most of the thyroid clonotypes that were expanded above 0.001. Stable hyperthyroidism was told apart from ophthalmopathy by a model built on 13 V-J features.

The table lists this clonotype with many counts. Its antigen is unknown. One end of the junction varies from germline; a read error may be responsible. The CDR3 has 11 amino acids. Germline V gene data show CDR1 as LNHDA and CDR2 as SQIVND (reference sequence). This clonotype was sampled from a man younger than 30 with Graves' hyperthyroidism. This rearrangement joins TRBV19 to TRBJ1-1; 8 nucleotides align to TRBD1. Sequencing was carried out using blood. The CDR3 loop is CASSLGTGARF. CDR3 DNA: TGTGCCAGTAGTCTAGGGACAGGCGCCCGATTT.